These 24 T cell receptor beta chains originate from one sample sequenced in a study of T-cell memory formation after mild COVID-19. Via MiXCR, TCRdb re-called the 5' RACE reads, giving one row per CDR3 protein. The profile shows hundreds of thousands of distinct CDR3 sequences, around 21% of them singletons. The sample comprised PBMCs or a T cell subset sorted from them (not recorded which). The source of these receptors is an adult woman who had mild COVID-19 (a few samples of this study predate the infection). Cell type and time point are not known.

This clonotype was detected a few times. The CDR3 bases are TGTGCCAGCAGCCAAGATATCACTTTCGAGCAGTACTTC. Protein sequence: CASSQDITFEQYF. The V call is TRBV3-1, the J call TRBJ2-7, with D unclear. V was shortened by 0 bases and J by 6 bases, with 9 bases between the two germline ends. CDR1 LGHDT and CDR2 YNNKEL come from the germline V gene (reference sequence). The CDR3 sequence is 13 residues long.

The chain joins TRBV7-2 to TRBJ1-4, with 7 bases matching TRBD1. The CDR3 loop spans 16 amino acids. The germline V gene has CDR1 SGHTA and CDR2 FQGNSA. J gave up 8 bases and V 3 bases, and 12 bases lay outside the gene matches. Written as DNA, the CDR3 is TGTGCCAGCAGCTTCCTAGGAGGGGGCTGGGAGGAAAAACTGTTTTTT. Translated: CASSFLGGGWEEKLFF.

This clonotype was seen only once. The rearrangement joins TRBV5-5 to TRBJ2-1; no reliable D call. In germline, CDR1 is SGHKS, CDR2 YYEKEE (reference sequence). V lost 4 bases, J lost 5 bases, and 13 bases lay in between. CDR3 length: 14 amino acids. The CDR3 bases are TGTGCCAGCAGCCCCCCGGCAGCAAACAATGAGCAGTTCTTC. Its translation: CASSPPAANNEQFF.

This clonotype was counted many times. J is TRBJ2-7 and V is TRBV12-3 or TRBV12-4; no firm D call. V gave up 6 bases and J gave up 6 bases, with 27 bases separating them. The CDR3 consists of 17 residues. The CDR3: CASRPSVRYPREREQYF. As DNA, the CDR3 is TGTGCCAGCAGACCCAGCGTGCGTTATCCCCGTGAACGCGAGCAGTACTTC.

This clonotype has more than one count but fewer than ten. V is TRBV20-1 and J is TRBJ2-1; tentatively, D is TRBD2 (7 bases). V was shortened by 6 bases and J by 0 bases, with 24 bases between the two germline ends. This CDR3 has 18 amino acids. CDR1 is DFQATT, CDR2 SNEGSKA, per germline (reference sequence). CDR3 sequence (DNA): TGCAGTGCCAAAAGTTTATCGGCGGGGGCTAACTCCTACAATGAGCAGTTCTTC. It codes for CSAKSLSAGANSYNEQFF.

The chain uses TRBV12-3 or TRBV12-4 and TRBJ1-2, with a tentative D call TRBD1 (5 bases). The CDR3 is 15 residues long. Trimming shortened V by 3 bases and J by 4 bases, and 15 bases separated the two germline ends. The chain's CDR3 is CASSLAQGTSYGYTF. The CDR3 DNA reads TGTGCCAGCAGTTTGGCTCAGGGAACCTCCTATGGCTACACCTTC.

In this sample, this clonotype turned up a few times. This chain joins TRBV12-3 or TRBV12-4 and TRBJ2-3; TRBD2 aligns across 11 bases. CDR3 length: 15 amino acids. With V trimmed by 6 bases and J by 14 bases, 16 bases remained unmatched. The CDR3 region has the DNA TGTGCCAGCAGAGCCGGGACTAGCGGCGGGGCTGGGGGGTATTTT. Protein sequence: CASRAGTSGGAGGYF.

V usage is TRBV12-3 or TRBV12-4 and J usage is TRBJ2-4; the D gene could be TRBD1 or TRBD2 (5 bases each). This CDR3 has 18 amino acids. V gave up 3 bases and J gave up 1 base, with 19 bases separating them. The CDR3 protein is CASSFGQGPWEAKNIQYF. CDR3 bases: TGTGCCAGCAGTTTTGGGCAGGGCCCGTGGGAGGCCAAAAACATTCAGTACTTC.

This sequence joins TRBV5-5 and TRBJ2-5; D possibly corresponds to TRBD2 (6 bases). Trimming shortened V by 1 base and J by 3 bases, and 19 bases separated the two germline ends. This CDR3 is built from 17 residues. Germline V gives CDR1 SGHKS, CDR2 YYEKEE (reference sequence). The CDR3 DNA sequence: TGTGCCAGCAGCTTGACAATCGGGAGTAGGGTGGAAGAGACCCAGTACTTC. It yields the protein CASSLTIGSRVEETQYF.

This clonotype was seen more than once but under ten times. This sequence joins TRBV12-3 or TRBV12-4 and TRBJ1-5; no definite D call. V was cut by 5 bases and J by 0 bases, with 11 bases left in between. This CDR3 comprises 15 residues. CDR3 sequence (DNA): TGTGCCAGCAGTCCCCGGGCTCATAGCAATCAGCCCCAGCATTTT. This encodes CASSPRAHSNQPQHF.

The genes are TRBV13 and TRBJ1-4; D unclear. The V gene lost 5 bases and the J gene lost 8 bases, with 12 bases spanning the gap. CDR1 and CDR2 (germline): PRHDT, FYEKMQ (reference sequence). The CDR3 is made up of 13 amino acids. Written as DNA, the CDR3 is TGTGCCAGCAGCACCCGCAGGTGGGAAAAACTGTTTTTT. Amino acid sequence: CASSTRRWEKLFF.

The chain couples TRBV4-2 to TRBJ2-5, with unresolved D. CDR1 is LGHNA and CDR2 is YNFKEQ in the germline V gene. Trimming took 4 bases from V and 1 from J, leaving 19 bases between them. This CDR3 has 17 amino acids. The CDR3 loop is CASSPTDASAAQETQYF. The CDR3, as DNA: TGTGCCAGCAGCCCCACAGACGCGAGCGCCGCCCAAGAGACCCAGTACTTC.

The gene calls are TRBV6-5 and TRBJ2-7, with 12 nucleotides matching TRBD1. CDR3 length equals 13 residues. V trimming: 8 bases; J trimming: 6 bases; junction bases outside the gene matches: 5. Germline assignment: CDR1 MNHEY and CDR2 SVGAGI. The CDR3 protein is CASRGTGGSEQYF. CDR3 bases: TGTGCCAGCCGCGGGACAGGGGGCTCCGAGCAGTACTTC.

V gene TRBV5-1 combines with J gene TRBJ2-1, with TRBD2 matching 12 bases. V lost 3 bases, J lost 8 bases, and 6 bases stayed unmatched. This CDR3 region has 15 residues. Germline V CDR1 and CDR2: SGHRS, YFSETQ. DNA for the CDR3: TGCGCCAGCAGCTACCTAGCGGGAGGGACACATGAGCAGTTCTTC. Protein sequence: CASSYLAGGTHEQFF.

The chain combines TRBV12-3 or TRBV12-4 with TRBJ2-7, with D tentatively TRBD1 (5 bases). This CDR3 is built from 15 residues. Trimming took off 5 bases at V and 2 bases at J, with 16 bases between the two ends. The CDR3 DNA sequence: TGTGCCAGCAGTCTTTCTCCGACAGAGCCCTACGAGCAGTACTTC. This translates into CASSLSPTEPYEQYF.

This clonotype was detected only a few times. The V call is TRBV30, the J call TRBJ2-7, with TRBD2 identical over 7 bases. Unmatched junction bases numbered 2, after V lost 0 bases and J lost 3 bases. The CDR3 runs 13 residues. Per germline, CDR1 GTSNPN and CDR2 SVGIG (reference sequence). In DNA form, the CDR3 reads TGTGCCTGGAGTGTCAGGGAGGGCTACGAGCAGTACTTC. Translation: CAWSVREGYEQYF.

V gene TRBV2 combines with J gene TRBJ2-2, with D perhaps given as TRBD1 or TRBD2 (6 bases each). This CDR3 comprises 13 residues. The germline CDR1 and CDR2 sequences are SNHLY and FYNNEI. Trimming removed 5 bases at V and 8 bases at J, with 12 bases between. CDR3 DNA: TGTGCCAGCAGTCGAGGGGGAGGTGGGGAGCTGTTTTTT. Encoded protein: CASSRGGGGELFF.

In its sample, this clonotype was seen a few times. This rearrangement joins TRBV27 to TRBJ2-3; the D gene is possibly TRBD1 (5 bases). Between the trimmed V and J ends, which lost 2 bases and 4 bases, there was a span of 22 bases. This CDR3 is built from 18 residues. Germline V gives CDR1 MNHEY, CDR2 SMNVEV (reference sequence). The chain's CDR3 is CASSLMKSWKGSADTQYF. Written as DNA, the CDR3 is TGTGCCAGCAGTTTAATGAAGTCGTGGAAGGGGTCGGCAGATACGCAGTATTTT.

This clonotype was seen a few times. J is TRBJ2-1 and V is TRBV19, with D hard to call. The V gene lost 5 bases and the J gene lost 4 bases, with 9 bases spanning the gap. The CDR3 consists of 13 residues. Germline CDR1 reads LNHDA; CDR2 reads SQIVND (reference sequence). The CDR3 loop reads CASSPHGYNEQFF. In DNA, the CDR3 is TGTGCCAGTAGTCCACATGGGTACAATGAGCAGTTCTTC.

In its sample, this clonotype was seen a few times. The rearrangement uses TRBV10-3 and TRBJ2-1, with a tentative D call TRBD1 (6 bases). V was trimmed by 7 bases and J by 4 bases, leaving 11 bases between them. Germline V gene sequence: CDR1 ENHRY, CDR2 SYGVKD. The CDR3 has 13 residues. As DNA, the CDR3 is TGTGCCATCACCCCGACAGGATACAATGAGCAGTTCTTC. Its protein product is CAITPTGYNEQFF.

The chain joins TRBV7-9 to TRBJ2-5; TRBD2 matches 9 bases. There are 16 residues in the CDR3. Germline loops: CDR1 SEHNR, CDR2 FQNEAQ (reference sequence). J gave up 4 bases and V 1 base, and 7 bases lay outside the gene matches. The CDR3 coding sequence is TGTGCCAGCAGCTTAGATCTAGCGGGACCCGTAGAGACCCAGTACTTC. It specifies CASSLDLAGPVETQYF.

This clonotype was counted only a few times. The CDR3 is CASSVGTWGETQYF. For the CDR3, the DNA is TGTGCCAGCAGCGTAGGGACCTGGGGAGAGACCCAGTACTTC. The rearrangement uses TRBV9 and TRBJ2-5; D is unresolved. The CDR3 sequence is 14 residues long. Germline-derived CDR1 and CDR2 are SGDLS and YYNGEE. Trimming stripped 0 bases from V and 4 bases from J, with 10 bases between.

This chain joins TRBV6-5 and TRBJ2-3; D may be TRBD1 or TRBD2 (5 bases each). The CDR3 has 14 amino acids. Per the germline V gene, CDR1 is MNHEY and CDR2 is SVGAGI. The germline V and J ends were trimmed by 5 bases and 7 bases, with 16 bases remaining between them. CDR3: CASSQGPGVNTQYF. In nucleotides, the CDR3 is TGTGCCAGCAGTCAGGGCCCCGGGGTTAATACGCAGTATTTT.

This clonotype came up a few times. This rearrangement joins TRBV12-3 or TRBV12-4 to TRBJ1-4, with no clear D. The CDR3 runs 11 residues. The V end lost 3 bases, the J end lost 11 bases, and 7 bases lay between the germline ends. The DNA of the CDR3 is TGTGCCAGCAGTTTGGATAGCAAACTGTTTTTT. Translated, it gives CASSLDSKLFF.